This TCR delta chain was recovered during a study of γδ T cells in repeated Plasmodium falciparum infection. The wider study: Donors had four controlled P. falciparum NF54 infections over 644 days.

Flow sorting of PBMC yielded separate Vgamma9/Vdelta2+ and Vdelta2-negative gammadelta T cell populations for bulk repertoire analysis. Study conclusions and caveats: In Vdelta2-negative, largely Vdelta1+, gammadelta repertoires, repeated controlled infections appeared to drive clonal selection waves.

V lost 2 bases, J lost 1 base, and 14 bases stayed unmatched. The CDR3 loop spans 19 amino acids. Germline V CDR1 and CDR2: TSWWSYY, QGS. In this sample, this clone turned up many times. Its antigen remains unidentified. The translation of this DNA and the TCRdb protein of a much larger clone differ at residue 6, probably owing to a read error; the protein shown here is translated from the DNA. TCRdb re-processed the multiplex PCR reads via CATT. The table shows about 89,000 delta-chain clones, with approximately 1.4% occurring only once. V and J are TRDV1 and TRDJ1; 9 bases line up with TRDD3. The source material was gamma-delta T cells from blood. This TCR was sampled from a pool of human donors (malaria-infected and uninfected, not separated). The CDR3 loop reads CALGEGITRGIPPTDKLIF. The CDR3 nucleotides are TGTGCTCTTGGGGAAGGGATCACTAGGGGGATACCGCCCACCGATAAACTCATCTTT.